The 3 T cell receptor beta chains listed next were all sequenced from one sample in a study of OX40 agonist ivuxolimab in advanced cancers. Measured with immunoSEQ multiplex PCR; TCRdb has only the in-frame clones, and not every one. This table has more than 65,000 clones, just under 85% appearing once. The sequenced sample was CD4+ or CD8+ T cells sorted from blood, obtained in a trial of the OX40 agonist ivuxolimab. The receptor set was obtained from an adult with an advanced solid tumor such as melanoma, head and neck, liver or kidney cancer.

The rearrangement links TRBV7-6 to TRBJ2-7; D unclear. V was clipped by 2 bases and J by 3 bases, with 17 bases between them. The CDR3 contains 16 residues. Germline V gene lookup returns CDR1 SGHVS and CDR2 FNYEAQ. CDR3 DNA: TGTGCCAGCAGCTTAACCGACCGCGGCGGCCTCTACGAGCAGTACTTC. Translated: CASSLTDRGGLYEQYF.

The gene calls are TRBV18 and TRBJ1-3; D unresolved. Germline lookup yields CDR1 KGHSH and CDR2 LQKENI. The CDR3 is made up of 16 amino acids. Trimming pared 3 bases from V and 3 bases from J, leaving 15 bases between. CDR3 protein: CASSPPSGVYGNTIYF. In DNA form, the CDR3 reads TGTGCCAGCTCACCCCCCTCCGGGGTCTATGGAAACACCATATATTTT.

The chain is built from TRBV6-5 and TRBJ2-1; D is perhaps TRBD1 (5 bases). This CDR3 contains 14 residues. The germline gives CDR1 MNHEY, CDR2 SVGAGI. V was trimmed by 6 bases and J by 8 bases, leaving 17 bases between them. In DNA, the CDR3 is TGTGCCAGCAGCTATCAGGGTGGGTCGGATGAGCAGTTCTTC. As protein: CASSYQGGSDEQFF.